One and the same sample provided the 16 T cell receptor beta chains below, sequenced in a study of shared clonotypes between healthy human individuals. This table comes from immunoSEQ multiplex PCR, and its TCRdb copy is limited to in-frame clones, with some not included. The sample includes 2 million to 2.5 million clones, more than 90% of them seen just once. Sequences were obtained from naive CD4+ T cells sorted from blood. Subset indicated: CD45RA+ positively selected. These TCRs come from a man between 18 and 35 years old in good health.

As for this clone: This sample also contains other DNA sequences that code for the same CDR3. The chain combines TRBV19 with TRBJ1-1, with unresolved D. The ends were cut back, 8 bases at V and 1 base at J, with 11 bases in the middle. Germline assignment: CDR1 LNHDA and CDR2 SQIVND (reference sequence). The CDR3 totals 13 residues. CDR3 DNA: TGTGCCAGTTCCCCGACGGGGAACACTGAAGCTTTCTTT. This sequence encodes CASSPTGNTEAFF.

In DNA form, the CDR3 reads TGTGCCAGCAGTTACTCGACGGCACAAAAATCCTACGAGCAGTACTTC. It codes for CASSYSTAQKSYEQYF. This chain joins TRBV6-5 and TRBJ2-7, with D unclear. Trimming left V 0 bases short and J 1 base short, with 13 bases between. This CDR3 contains 16 residues. From germline, CDR1 is MNHEY and CDR2 SVGAGI.

Here the CDR3 reads CATRKGLAGNYEQYF. DNA of the CDR3: TGTGCCACCCGGAAGGGGCTAGCGGGGAACTACGAGCAGTACTTC. The chain carries TRBV5-4 and TRBJ2-7; 9 bases fit TRBD2. The germline V gene has CDR1 SGHNT and CDR2 YYREEE (reference sequence). The V gene end was trimmed by 9 bases and the J gene end by 3 bases; junction bases not matched to a gene: 13. The CDR3 length is 15 residues.

Worth noting for this clone: Different DNA sequences within this sample yield the same CDR3. The rearrangement links TRBV6-1 to TRBJ1-2; 9 bases align to TRBD1. Germline CDR1 MNHNS, CDR2 SASEGT. The CDR3 totals 13 residues. The J segment lost 5 bases and the V segment lost 5 bases, leaving 3 bases of the junction unmatched. The CDR3 region is CASSWTGVYGYTF. The CDR3 DNA is TGTGCCAGCAGTTGGACAGGGGTGTATGGCTACACCTTC.

The CDR3 DNA reads as TGCGCCAGTGCCGGCGACAGGTTAGCAGATACGCAGTATTTT. This sequence encodes CASAGDRLADTQYF. The V and J genes are TRBV10-1 and TRBJ2-3, with TRBD1 as a possible D gene (6 bases). The germline V gene encodes CDR1 WNHNN and CDR2 SYGVQD (reference sequence). Trimming shortened V by 9 bases and J by 4 bases, and 17 bases separated the two germline ends. CDR3 length: 14 residues.

The chain carries TRBV29-1 and TRBJ2-3; D tentatively reads TRBD1 or TRBD2 (5 bases each). This CDR3 region has 14 residues. Germline CDR1 and CDR2: SQVTM and ANQGSEA. Trimming removed 7 bases from V and 0 bases from J, with 14 bases in between. The CDR3 nucleotides read TGCAGCGAGAGGGACCGGGGTAGCACAGATACGCAGTATTTT. Protein product: CSERDRGSTDTQYF.

The chain joins TRBV10-3 to TRBJ2-7; possibly TRBD1 or TRBD2 for D (5 bases each). Trimming shortened V by 5 bases and J by 3 bases, and 17 bases separated the two germline ends. The V gene's germline CDR1 is ENHRY and CDR2 SYGVKD. The CDR3 sequence is 15 residues long. The chain's CDR3 is CAISWGTEANYEQYF. The CDR3 region has the DNA TGTGCCATCAGTTGGGGGACGGAGGCTAACTACGAGCAGTACTTC.

The chain uses TRBV6-5 and TRBJ1-3; the D is unclear. Germline loops: CDR1 MNHEY, CDR2 SVGAGI. Trimming stripped 6 bases from V and 1 base from J, with 13 bases between. There are 15 residues in the CDR3. The CDR3 here is CASSRSGPSGNTIYF. As DNA, the CDR3 is TGTGCCAGCAGCCGTTCCGGCCCTTCTGGAAACACCATATATTTT.

The chain joins TRBV7-2 to TRBJ1-6; D possibly corresponds to TRBD1 (6 bases). CDR1 and CDR2 (germline): SGHTA, FQGNSA. This CDR3 region has 14 residues. V was cut by 3 bases and J by 4 bases, with 7 bases left in between. The CDR3 DNA reads TGTGCCAGCAGCTTGACAGGTTATAATTCACCCCTCCACTTT. Translating it yields CASSLTGYNSPLHF.

This clone was seen a single time. V is TRBV14 and J is TRBJ1-4; TRBD1 is a possible D gene (5 bases). Trimming stripped 3 bases from V and 0 bases from J, with 20 bases between. The CDR3 covers 19 residues. Germline CDR1 reads SGHDN; CDR2 reads FVKESK. CDR3 protein: CASSQTTGPGRTTNEKLFF. The CDR3 DNA reads TGTGCCAGCAGCCAGACAACAGGTCCAGGGCGAACAACTAATGAAAAACTGTTTTTT.

This clone was seen a single time. In DNA form, the CDR3 reads TGTGCCAGTAGTATTGGGGGTCCGCGACACGGGCAGTACTTC. It codes for CASSIGGPRHGQYF. This chain uses TRBV19 with TRBJ2-7; either TRBD1 or TRBD2 may supply D (5 bases each). This CDR3 has 14 amino acids. Trimming took 3 bases from V and 9 from J, leaving 18 bases between them. Germline values: CDR1 LNHDA, CDR2 SQIVND (reference sequence).

The gene calls are TRBV6-5 and TRBJ1-2; tentative D call: TRBD1 (5 bases). The CDR3 runs to 15 residues. V lost 1 base and J 4 bases, leaving 13 bases between the germline ends. Germline lookup yields CDR1 MNHEY and CDR2 SVGAGI. In nucleotides, the CDR3 is TGTGCCAGCAGTTACTTAGGGGCATGGAGCTATGGCTACACCTTC. Its protein product is CASSYLGAWSYGYTF.

V usage is TRBV7-8 and J usage is TRBJ2-3, with a weak D call TRBD1 (6 bases). Looked up from germline, CDR1 is SGHVS and CDR2 is FQNEAQ. V lost 5 bases to trimming and J lost 5 bases, with 17 bases between them. This CDR3 spans 15 amino acids. The CDR3 loop is CASSRPPTGLDTQYF. Written as DNA, the CDR3 is TGTGCCAGCAGCCGACCCCCGACAGGTCTAGATACGCAGTATTTT.

The chain combines TRBV30 with TRBJ2-5; D may be TRBD1 or TRBD2 (5 bases each). The V gene lost 3 bases and the J gene lost 7 bases, with 15 bases spanning the gap. Germline V gene data show CDR1 as GTSNPN and CDR2 as SVGIG (reference sequence). The CDR3 spans 13 residues. CDR3 sequence (DNA): TGTGCCTGGAGCCGGGGACCAGCGCCGACCCAGTACTTC. Protein: CAWSRGPAPTQYF.

The V gene is TRBV7-8, the J gene TRBJ1-4; a possible D gene is TRBD1 (5 bases). The length of the CDR3 is 14 residues. Deletions cut 4 bases from V and 8 bases from J, with 14 bases between. Germline-derived CDR1 and CDR2 are SGHVS and FQNEAQ. CDR3 DNA: TGTGCCAGCAGCTCGGGAGGGTGGGGGGAAAAACTGTTTTTT. It is translated as CASSSGGWGEKLFF.

Concerning this clone: The same CDR3 is also encoded by other DNA sequences in this sample. The chain joins TRBV10-1 to TRBJ2-2, with D possibly being TRBD2 (6 bases). V dropped 0 bases and J dropped 2 bases, with 7 bases sitting between them. The CDR3 sequence is 15 residues long. Germline values: CDR1 WNHNN, CDR2 SYGVQD (reference sequence). The CDR3 bases are TGCGCCAGCAGTGAGTCCGGGGGAAACACCGGGGAGCTGTTTTTT. Amino acid sequence: CASSESGGNTGELFF.